These 21 T cell receptor beta chains originate from one sample sequenced in a study of T cell clones after liver transplantation. Profiling relied on immunoSEQ multiplex PCR, and the TCRdb table lists in-frame clones only, not all of them. The sample comprises tens of thousands of clones, approximately 93% of which are singletons, and 20% to 25% rests with the top ten. The sample consisted of CD8+ T cells from blood, taken around 25 months after liver transplant. The source is a human patient who received a liver transplant. Some of these T cells may belong to the graft donor.

The V call is TRBV7-9, the J call TRBJ2-4; the D gene is possibly TRBD1 (5 bases). The length of the CDR3 is 12 residues. Germline V lookup: CDR1 SEHNR, CDR2 FQNEAQ (reference sequence). V shed 3 bases and J shed 9 bases, with 9 bases lying between them. CDR3 sequence reads: CASSLVQGIQYF. The CDR3, as DNA: TGTGCCAGCAGCTTGGTTCAGGGCATTCAGTACTTC.

V gene TRBV27 combines with J gene TRBJ2-1; D remains unclear. Germline-derived CDR1 and CDR2 are MNHEY and SMNVEV (reference sequence). V lost 0 bases and J 4 bases, leaving 7 bases between the germline ends. The CDR3 is 14 amino acids. The DNA for the CDR3 is TGTGCCAGCAGTTTATCTAGCCATTACAATGAGCAGTTCTTC. Amino acids: CASSLSSHYNEQFF.

The J gene is TRBJ2-7, the V gene TRBV28; perhaps D is TRBD1 or TRBD2 (6 bases each). Germline CDR1 is MDHEN and CDR2 is SYDVKM. Trimming removed 5 bases at V and 7 bases at J, with 21 bases between. The CDR3 sequence is 15 residues long. The CDR3 DNA sequence: TGTGCCAGCAGTCCGACCCCACGGGGGCCTCAAGAGCAGTACTTC. It encodes CASSPTPRGPQEQYF.

The V call is TRBV5-8, the J call TRBJ2-1, with a weak D call TRBD2 (6 bases). CDR3 length equals 14 residues. Germline V gene data show CDR1 as SGHTS and CDR2 as YDEGEE. The ends were cut back, 0 bases at V and 8 bases at J, with 12 bases in the middle. The CDR3 loop reads CASSLGLVIHEQFF. The CDR3 DNA sequence: TGTGCCAGCAGCTTGGGACTAGTGATCCATGAGCAGTTCTTC.

V usage is TRBV15 and J usage is TRBJ2-6; unclear D gene. V was clipped by 3 bases and J by 0 bases, with 3 bases between them. The V gene's germline CDR1 is LNHNV and CDR2 YYDKDF (reference sequence). The CDR3 has 14 amino acids. CDR3 DNA: TGTGCCACCAGCAGTACCTCTGGGGCCAACGTCCTGACTTTC. It translates to CATSSTSGANVLTF.

The chain combines TRBV2 with TRBJ2-7; D not certain. Trimming took off 5 bases at V and 3 bases at J, with 8 bases between the two ends. CDR3 length: 12 residues. The V gene's germline CDR1 is SNHLY and CDR2 FYNNEI. In DNA, the CDR3 is TGTGCCAGCAGTAGGGTGTACTACGAGCAGTACTTC. It codes for CASSRVYYEQYF.

The table lists this clone with a count of one. The chain couples TRBV11-2 to TRBJ2-3, with D unresolved. Germline loops: CDR1 SGHAT, CDR2 FQNNGV. The V gene lost 0 bases and the J gene lost 4 bases, with 8 bases spanning the gap. This CDR3 region has 14 residues. In DNA, the CDR3 is TGTGCCAGCAGCTTAGACCCCCCCCCAGATACGCAGTATTTT. Protein: CASSLDPPPDTQYF.

The gene calls are TRBV9 and TRBJ2-1; 11 bases are shared with TRBD2. CDR3 length: 16 residues. After removal of 3 bases from V and 7 bases from J, the junction contained 9 bases not matched to a gene. CDR1 is SGDLS, CDR2 YYNGEE, per germline. The CDR3 DNA reads as TGTGCCAGCAGCGGCACTAGCGGGAGAGAGCTAAATGAGCAGTTCTTC. It translates to CASSGTSGRELNEQFF. The variable domain in full, completed from reference TRBV9 and TRBJ2-1, reads DSGVTQTPKHLITATGQRVTLRCSPRSGDLSVYWYQQSLDQGLQFLIQYYNGEERAKGNILERFSAQQFPDLHSELNLSSLELGDSALYFCASSGTSGRELNEQFFGPGTRLTVL.

The V and J genes are TRBV19 and TRBJ2-1; D is unclear. V dropped 8 bases and J dropped 9 bases, with 20 bases sitting between them. The CDR3 totals 14 residues. Germline V lookup: CDR1 LNHDA, CDR2 SQIVND (reference sequence). The CDR3 region has the DNA TGTGCCAGTCAGAGCGCTCCTAACCTAGGTGAGCAGTTCTTC. Translated, it gives CASQSAPNLGEQFF.

This clone showed up just a few times. V usage is TRBV27 and J usage is TRBJ2-7, with TRBD1 as a possible D gene (8 bases). The CDR3 covers 15 residues. V was cut by 6 bases and J by 3 bases, with 18 bases left in between. CDR1 and CDR2 (germline): MNHEY, SMNVEV (reference sequence). The DNA of the CDR3 is TGTGCCAGCAGGCACAGGGGGGGCGCTTTCTACGAGCAGTACTTC. Its protein product is CASRHRGGAFYEQYF.

The chain recombines TRBV27 with TRBJ2-3; D gene uncertain. The CDR3 consists of 16 residues. Germline V lookup: CDR1 MNHEY, CDR2 SMNVEV (reference sequence). Between the trimmed V and J ends, which lost 1 base and 1 base, there was a span of 12 bases. For the CDR3, the DNA is TGTGCCAGCAGTTTATTAGTGCGTGGCGGCACAGATACGCAGTATTTT. It yields the protein CASSLLVRGGTDTQYF.

This clone was found once. The chain uses TRBV9 and TRBJ2-1; 8 positions match TRBD2. CDR3 length equals 16 residues. J was trimmed by 2 bases and V by 0 bases; bases with no gene match: 4. The V gene's germline CDR1 is SGDLS and CDR2 YYNGEE. CDR3 sequence: CASSVELAATYNEQFF. The CDR3 DNA reads as TGTGCCAGCAGCGTAGAACTAGCGGCGACCTACAATGAGCAGTTCTTC.

CDR3 nucleotides: TGTGCCAGCAGCCATTCCTACGAGCAGTACTTC. Translation: CASSHSYEQYF. V usage is TRBV9 and J usage is TRBJ2-7; D not certain. Germline loops: CDR1 SGDLS, CDR2 YYNGEE. V lost 4 bases to trimming and J lost 1 base, with 3 bases between them. The CDR3 runs to 11 residues.

The rearrangement joins TRBV27 to TRBJ2-1; 13 bases line up with TRBD2. CDR1 and CDR2 from the germline V gene are MNHEY and SMNVEV (reference sequence). The trim removed 5 bases at V and 7 bases at J, leaving 14 bases unmatched. CDR3 length: 18 residues. This CDR3 reads CASSLILAGGPSWNEQFF. The CDR3 DNA is TGTGCCAGCAGTCTCATACTAGCGGGAGGGCCCTCGTGGAATGAGCAGTTCTTC.

The rearrangement uses TRBV4-1 and TRBJ1-1, with 10 bases identical to TRBD1. The CDR3 loop spans 15 amino acids. Germline trimming cut 1 base from V and 4 bases from J; bases unmatched to any gene: 3. The germline gives CDR1 MGHRA, CDR2 YSYEKL. Here the CDR3 reads CASSQVTGGRTEAFF. The CDR3 region has the DNA TGCGCCAGCAGCCAAGTGACAGGGGGCCGCACTGAAGCTTTCTTT.

J is TRBJ2-7 and V is TRBV5-1; D call uncertain. The germline CDR1 and CDR2 sequences are SGHRS and YFSETQ. The V end was cut by 0 bases, the J end by 7 bases, with 14 bases between. This CDR3 is built from 14 residues. CDR3 loop: CASSLATAAHEQYF. The CDR3 nucleotides are TGCGCCAGCAGCTTGGCAACCGCGGCACATGAGCAGTACTTC. Together with reference TRBV5-1 and TRBJ2-7, the CDR3 gives the full variable domain: KAGVTQTPRYLIKTRGQQVTLSCSPISGHRSVSWYQQTPGQGLQFLFEYFSETQRNKGNFPGRFSGRQFSNSRSEMNVSTLELGDSALYLCASSLATAAHEQYFGPGTRLTVT.

The chain carries TRBV28 and TRBJ1-5, with D possibly being TRBD1 (6 bases). V lost 7 bases and J 6 bases, leaving 16 bases between the germline ends. From germline, CDR1 is MDHEN and CDR2 SYDVKM. CDR3 length: 14 residues. CDR3 region: CASIYGRGGQPQHF. The CDR3 nucleotides are TGTGCCAGCATTTACGGCCGAGGGGGTCAGCCCCAGCATTTT.

This clone has just a few counts. This chain links TRBV5-1 with TRBJ2-7, with 7 bases matching TRBD2. Trimming at V came to 0 bases and at J to 3 bases, leaving 6 bases not matched to a gene. Germline V gene data show CDR1 as SGHRS and CDR2 as YFSETQ. The CDR3 length is 15 residues. The CDR3 is CASSLAMGLIYEQYF. CDR3 DNA sequence: TGCGCCAGCAGCTTGGCCATGGGACTAATCTACGAGCAGTACTTC.

This clone was observed a handful of times. V is TRBV5-5 and J is TRBJ1-1, with a possible D match to TRBD1 (5 bases). This CDR3 comprises 15 residues. Germline V CDR1 and CDR2: SGHKS, YYEKEE (reference sequence). The ends were cut back, 0 bases at V and 3 bases at J, with 12 bases in the middle. CDR3 protein: CASSLVETVYTEAFF. The CDR3 nucleotides read TGTGCCAGCAGCTTGGTGGAGACAGTTTACACTGAAGCTTTCTTT.

This clone was counted once. V usage is TRBV11-3 and J usage is TRBJ2-7; 11 bases fit TRBD2. Germline loops: CDR1 SGHNT, CDR2 YENEEA. This CDR3 is 17 amino acids long. V dropped 5 bases and J dropped 7; count of bases not matched to a gene: 16. Written as DNA, the CDR3 is TGTGCCAGCAGCCCCGGGGTAGCGGGAGGGCTCGGCTGGGAGCAGTACTTC. This sequence encodes CASSPGVAGGLGWEQYF.

As concerns this clone: Other DNA sequences in this specimen translate into the identical CDR3. In DNA form, the CDR3 reads TGTGCCAGCAGCTTGGGGGGCTACGAGCAGTACTTC. Protein product: CASSLGGYEQYF. The chain joins TRBV5-6 to TRBJ2-7; D uncertain. Germline loops: CDR1 SGHDT, CDR2 YYEEEE. The CDR3 spans 12 residues. Trimming took 0 bases from V and 3 from J, leaving 4 bases between them. Looking up the rest from reference TRBV5-6 and TRBJ2-7 gives the full variable domain: DAGVTQSPTHLIKTRGQQVTLRCSPKSGHDTVSWYQQALGQGPQFIFQYYEEEERQRGNFPDRFSGHQFPNYSSELNVNALLLGDSALYLCASSLGGYEQYFGPGTRLTVT.